A selection of T cell receptor beta chains follows, all from one sample in a study of CD8+ T cells in alopecia areata. Using immunoSEQ multiplex PCR, the repertoire was profiled, and TCRdb retains in-frame clones only, with some absent. The sample records 130,000 to 150,000 clones, roughly 46% being singletons. The sample here was CD4+ T cells sorted from blood, taken at week 0. All receptors derive from a human donor with alopecia areata. Each CDR3 is given with its conserved first and last residue. The order of the fields is clone size, CDR3 length, J gene, V gene, D gene, CDR3 protein, CDR3 DNA. The D gene is left open where the match is weak. A clone size is listed for some rows: how often the clone was seen (once, few, many), or a class if it is expanded.

-,13,TRBJ2-5,TRBV18,-,CASSRTEQETQYF,TGTGCCAGCTCACGGACGGAACAAGAGACCCAGTACTTC
-,15,TRBJ2-1,TRBV7-2,TRBD2,CASSQLAGAYNEQFF,TGTGCCAGCAGCCAACTAGCGGGAGCCTACAATGAGCAGTTCTTC
-,14,TRBJ2-1,TRBV28,TRBD2,CASTRLAGDYEQFF,TGTGCCAGCACCCGACTAGCGGGAGATTATGAGCAGTTCTTC
-,13,TRBJ2-2,TRBV15,-,CATRGGDVGELFF,TGTGCCACCAGAGGAGGGGATGTCGGGGAGCTGTTTTTT
few,17,TRBJ2-3,TRBV4-1,-,CASSQDRTARDTDTQYF,TGCGCCAGCAGCCAAGATAGGACCGCGCGGGACACAGATACGCAGTATTTT
once,12,TRBJ1-5,TRBV15,-,CATSRAVDPQHF,TGTGCCACCAGCAGAGCTGTGGATCCCCAGCATTTT
few,17,TRBJ2-7,TRBV27,-,CASSPRPEGLSSYEQYF,TGTGCCAGCAGTCCTCGTCCCGAAGGCTTAAGCTCCTACGAGCAGTACTTC
few,12,TRBJ1-1,TRBV29-1,-,CSCSFHGEVTFF,TGCAGCTGCTCGTTCCATGGAGAAGTAACTTTCTTT
few,13,TRBJ2-3,TRBV30,-,CAWSVQGPTTQYF,TGTGCCTGGAGTGTACAGGGACCCACTACGCAGTATTTT
once,14,TRBJ1-2,TRBV18,TRBD1,CASSPTGGYYGYTF,TGTGCCAGCTCACCGACAGGGGGCTACTATGGCTACACCTTC
-,16,TRBJ2-1,TRBV5-1,-,CASSLAAARSYNEQFF,TGCGCCAGCAGCTTGGCGGCGGCCCGCTCCTACAATGAGCAGTTCTTC
-,15,TRBJ2-3,TRBV7-2,TRBD1,CASSYGQGFTDTQYF,TGTGCCAGCAGCTACGGACAGGGCTTTACAGATACGCAGTATTTT
-,13,TRBJ2-7,TRBV2,-,CASTRKVTYEQYF,TGTGCCAGCACGAGGAAGGTCACCTACGAGCAGTACTTC
few,11,TRBJ2-7,TRBV6-5,-,CASSYKRVEYF,TGTGCCAGCAGTTACAAGCGAGTGGAGTACTTC
-,18,TRBJ1-2,TRBV14,TRBD1,CASSQGDHPGQGDYGYTF,TGTGCCAGCAGCCAAGGGGACCATCCGGGACAGGGTGACTATGGCTACACCTTC
-,15,TRBJ2-1,TRBV4-1,-,CASSQERRTYNEQFF,TGCGCCAGCAGCCAAGAAAGGAGGACCTACAATGAGCAGTTCTTC
few,16,TRBJ2-1,TRBV14,TRBD2,CASSPRAPSGEHEQFF,TGTGCCAGCAGCCCAAGAGCGCCTAGCGGGGAGCATGAGCAGTTCTTC
-,11,TRBJ2-7,TRBV11-2,-,CASSLGLEQYF,TGTGCCAGCAGCTTAGGGTTAGAGCAGTACTTC
-,15,TRBJ2-5,TRBV5-1,TRBD2,CASCFSGRGDETQYF,TGCGCCAGCTGTTTTAGCGGGAGAGGGGATGAGACCCAGTACTTC
-,14,TRBJ2-4,TRBV5-6,-,CASSWAGNENIQYF,TGTGCCAGCAGCTGGGCGGGAAATGAAAACATTCAGTACTTC
once,14,TRBJ2-5,TRBV5-1,-,CASSLWGSQETQYF,TGCGCCAGCAGCCTCTGGGGGTCCCAAGAGACCCAGTACTTC
-,14,TRBJ1-5,TRBV30,-,CAWSPGSPNQPQHF,TGTGCCTGGAGTCCCGGCAGTCCCAATCAGCCCCAGCATTTT
-,19,TRBJ2-7,TRBV23-1,-,CASSQSTDSGRDSPYEQYF,TGCGCCAGCAGTCAATCTACAGACTCTGGGCGGGACTCGCCCTACGAGCAGTACTTC
few,16,TRBJ2-4,TRBV2,TRBD1,CASSGGQTRAKNIQYF,TGTGCCAGCAGTGGGGGACAGACAAGAGCCAAAAACATTCAGTACTTC
few,14,TRBJ2-2,TRBV7-2,TRBD1,CASSLDRAAGELFF,TGTGCCAGCAGTTTGGACAGGGCTGCCGGGGAGCTGTTTTTT
-,15,TRBJ1-2,TRBV9,-,CASSAGIGVGYGYTF,TGTGCCAGCAGCGCAGGGATTGGGGTCGGCTATGGCTACACCTTC
-,15,TRBJ2-7,TRBV2,TRBD2,CASSVGGGSGSEQYF,TGTGCCAGCAGTGTAGGAGGCGGGAGTGGTAGCGAGCAGTACTTC
-,14,TRBJ2-3,TRBV29-1,-,CSAQRDTNTDTQYF,TGCAGCGCCCAGAGGGACACGAACACAGATACGCAGTATTTT
few,17,TRBJ2-7,TRBV4-1,-,CASSQTLVAGLPYEQYF,TGCGCCAGCAGCCAAACCCTGGTTGCGGGACTTCCCTACGAGCAGTACTTC
-,12,TRBJ2-1,TRBV30,-,CAWRFGGSEQFF,TGTGCCTGGAGGTTCGGAGGGAGTGAGCAGTTCTTC
-,12,TRBJ1-1,TRBV14,-,CASGRGSTEAFF,TGTGCCAGCGGCAGGGGCTCGACTGAAGCTTTCTTT
-,13,TRBJ1-5,TRBV15,-,CATSHRGVQPQHF,TGTGCCACCAGCCACCGGGGGGTTCAGCCCCAGCATTTT
-,13,TRBJ2-7,TRBV7-9,-,CASSLTPRREQYF,TGTGCCAGCAGCTTAACTCCTCGGCGCGAGCAGTACTTC
-,15,TRBJ2-1,TRBV5-4,-,CAIAARRESYNEQFF,TGTGCCATCGCGGCCCGTAGGGAGTCCTACAATGAGCAGTTCTTC
few,12,TRBJ2-1,TRBV12-5,-,CASGLSDNEQFF,TGTGCTAGTGGTTTGTCCGACAATGAGCAGTTCTTC
-,12,TRBJ1-1,TRBV6-1,-,CASSEGPPRAFF,TGTGCCAGCAGTGAAGGCCCTCCTCGAGCTTTCTTT
-,15,TRBJ1-4,TRBV6-6,-,CASSLLKQRNEKLFF,TGTGCCAGCAGCTTACTGAAACAACGTAATGAAAAACTGTTTTTT
-,13,TRBJ1-2,TRBV7-2,-,CASSLQGRGGYTF,TGTGCCAGCAGCTTACAGGGGAGAGGTGGCTACACCTTC
-,11,TRBJ2-7,TRBV27,-,CASRTSHEQYF,TGTGCCAGCAGAACCTCCCACGAGCAGTACTTC
-,15,TRBJ2-1,TRBV14,TRBD2,CASSLRLADDNEQFF,TGTGCCAGCAGCCTCCGACTAGCGGACGACAATGAGCAGTTCTTC
few,13,TRBJ2-5,TRBV29-1,-,CSAEPGQQETQYF,TGCAGCGCCGAACCCGGACAACAAGAGACCCAGTACTTC
-,16,TRBJ1-1,TRBV29-1,TRBD1,CSVEPRGQGFGTEAFF,TGCAGCGTTGAACCCAGGGGGCAAGGTTTCGGCACTGAAGCTTTCTTT
medium-sized,18,TRBJ2-5,TRBV10-3,TRBD2,CAISSGTSGGVVGETQYF,TGTGCCATCAGTTCGGGGACTAGCGGAGGGGTTGTAGGAGAGACCCAGTACTTC
-,14,TRBJ2-7,TRBV6-5,-,CASSLDGTYVEQYF,TGTGCCAGCAGTCTCGACGGGACCTACGTCGAGCAGTACTTC
few,15,TRBJ2-7,TRBV5-1,-,CASSLKGGPGYEQYF,TGCGCCAGCAGCTTGAAGGGCGGTCCAGGATACGAGCAGTACTTC
-,17,TRBJ1-1,TRBV9,TRBD1,CASSDPQGAARNTEAFF,TGTGCCAGCAGCGACCCACAGGGGGCCGCTCGGAACACTGAAGCTTTCTTT
few,14,TRBJ2-7,TRBV5-1,TRBD1,CASSNPGQHYEQYF,TGCGCCAGCAGCAACCCGGGACAGCACTACGAGCAGTACTTC
-,13,TRBJ2-3,TRBV10-3,TRBD2,CAVSGTSTDTQYF,TGTGCCGTTAGCGGGACTAGCACAGATACGCAGTATTTT
-,11,TRBJ1-4,TRBV30,TRBD1,CAWAQGGGLFF,TGTGCCTGGGCCCAGGGGGGCGGACTGTTTTTT
-,16,TRBJ2-2,TRBV4-3,-,CASSQVMTGVTGELFF,TGCGCCAGCAGCCAAGTCATGACGGGAGTCACCGGGGAGCTGTTTTTT
-,14,TRBJ1-2,TRBV5-1,TRBD1,CASRTGTGNYGYTF,TGCGCCAGCAGGACCGGGACAGGGAACTATGGCTACACCTTC
-,14,TRBJ1-2,TRBV6-5,TRBD1,CASRLSTGRYGYTF,TGTGCCAGCAGACTCTCGACAGGGCGCTATGGCTACACCTTC
-,17,TRBJ2-2,TRBV19,-,CASRGVGLPSNTGELFF,TGTGCCAGTAGGGGGGTTGGACTTCCGTCGAACACCGGGGAGCTGTTTTTT
few,13,TRBJ1-5,TRBV19,-,CASSPEDNQPQHF,TGTGCCAGTAGTCCTGAGGACAATCAGCCCCAGCATTTT